Detailed here is one T cell receptor beta chain. The data derive from a study of OX40 agonist ivuxolimab in advanced cancers. About the research overall: Age averaged around 60 years (range roughly 20 to 90), and 82.7% were male.

The data were produced by immunoSEQ multiplex PCR, yet TCRdb's version contains in-frame clones alone and is incomplete. The sample yields some 60,000 clones, 75% to 90% seen once. Germline CDR1 and CDR2: SGHKS and YYEKEE (reference sequence). CDR3 size: 14 residues. V lost 0 bases and J lost 6, with 10 bases in between. The sequencing used CD4+ or CD8+ T cells sorted from blood, collected in a trial of the OX40 agonist ivuxolimab. The genes are TRBV5-5 and TRBJ1-5, with D possibly being TRBD1 (5 bases). The clonotype originates from an adult with an advanced solid tumor such as melanoma, head and neck, liver or kidney cancer. The CDR3 is CASSLVPGIQPQHF. CDR3 in DNA: TGTGCCAGCAGCTTGGTCCCAGGGATTCAGCCCCAGCATTTT. The whole variable domain, remainder taken from reference TRBV5-5 and TRBJ1-5, is DAGVTQSPTHLIKTRGQQVTLRCSPISGHKSVSWYQQVLGQGPQFIFQYYEKEERGRGNFPDRFSARQFPNYSSELNVNALLLGDSALYLCASSLVPGIQPQHFGDGTRLSIL.